Sequencing of this T cell receptor beta chain was carried out in a study of cytomegalovirus exposure and HLA in healthy donors. The study's findings and limits: Trimming of TCR beta V- and J-genes showed a link, identified in a later analysis, to a missense DCLRE1C variant. Prior analysis indicated that the majority of TCR beta V segments exhibited productivity approximately 87% or approximately 30% of the time. As a later analysis showed, several of the most significant clusters appeared to be linked to common viral pathogens.

The PCR used 60 Vbeta and 13 Jbeta primers. The repertoire was sequenced with immunoSEQ multiplex PCR; TCRdb's copy has only in-frame clones and lacks some. Its table lists 90,000 to 150,000 clones. In the case of this clone: Its antigen remains unidentified. This likely comes from a read error, as the CDR3 has no conserved phenylalanine or tryptophan at its end.

Germline values: CDR1 MDHEN, CDR2 SYDVKM. The V gene end was trimmed by 7 bases and the J gene end by 0 bases; junction bases not matched to a gene: 5. The CDR3 runs 15 residues. The material sequenced was PBMCs. The receptor comes from a young man in good health and CMV-seronegative. The chain couples TRBV28 to TRBJ2-7; 11 bases line up with TRBD2. The CDR3 DNA follows: TGTGCCAGCAACCCTAGCGGGAGGTACTCCTACGAGCAGTACCTC. Translating it yields CASNPSGRYSYEQYL.